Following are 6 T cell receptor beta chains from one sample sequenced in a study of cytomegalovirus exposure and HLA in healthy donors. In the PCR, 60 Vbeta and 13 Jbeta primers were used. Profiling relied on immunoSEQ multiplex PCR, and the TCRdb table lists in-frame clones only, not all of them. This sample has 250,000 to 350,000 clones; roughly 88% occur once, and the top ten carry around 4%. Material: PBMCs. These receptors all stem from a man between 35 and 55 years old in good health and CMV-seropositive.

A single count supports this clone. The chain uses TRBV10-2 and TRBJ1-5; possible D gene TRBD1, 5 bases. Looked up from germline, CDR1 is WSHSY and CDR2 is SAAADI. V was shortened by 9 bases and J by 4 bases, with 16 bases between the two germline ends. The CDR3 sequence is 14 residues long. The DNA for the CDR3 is TGCGCCAGTACCTCAGGGATGGGAAATCAGCCCCAGCATTTT. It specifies CASTSGMGNQPQHF.

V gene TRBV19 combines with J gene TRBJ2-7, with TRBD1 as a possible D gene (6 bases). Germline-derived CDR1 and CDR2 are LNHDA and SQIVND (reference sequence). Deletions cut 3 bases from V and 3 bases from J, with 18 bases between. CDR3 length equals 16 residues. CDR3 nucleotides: TGTGCCAGTAGTATCTCGGTGGGGGCCCTCTTCTACGAGCAGTACTTC. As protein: CASSISVGALFYEQYF.

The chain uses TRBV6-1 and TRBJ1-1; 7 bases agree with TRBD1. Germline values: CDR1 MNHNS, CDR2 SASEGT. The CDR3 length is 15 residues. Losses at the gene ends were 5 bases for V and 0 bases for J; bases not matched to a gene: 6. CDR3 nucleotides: TGTGCCAGCAGTTTCCGGACAGGAATGAACACTGAAGCTTTCTTT. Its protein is CASSFRTGMNTEAFF.

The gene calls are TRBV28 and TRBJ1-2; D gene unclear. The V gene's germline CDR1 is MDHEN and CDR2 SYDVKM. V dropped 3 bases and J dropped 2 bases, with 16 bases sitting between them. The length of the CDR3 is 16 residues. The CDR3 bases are TGTGCCAGCAGTTTTACCCGCTATAGAGTAAACTATGGCTACACCTTC. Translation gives CASSFTRYRVNYGYTF.

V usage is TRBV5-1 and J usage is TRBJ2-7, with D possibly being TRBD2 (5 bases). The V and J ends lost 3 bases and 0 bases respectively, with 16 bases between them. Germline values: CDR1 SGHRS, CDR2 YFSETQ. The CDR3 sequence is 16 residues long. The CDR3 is CASSWGLEADSYEQYF. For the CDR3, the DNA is TGCGCCAGCAGCTGGGGATTAGAAGCGGACTCCTACGAGCAGTACTTC.

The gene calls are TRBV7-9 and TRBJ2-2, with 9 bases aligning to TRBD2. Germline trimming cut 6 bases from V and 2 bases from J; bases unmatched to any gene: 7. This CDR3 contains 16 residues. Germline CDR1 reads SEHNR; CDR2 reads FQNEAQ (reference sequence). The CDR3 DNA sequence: TGTGCCAGCAGTTCCGGACTAGCGAGTAACACCGGGGAGCTGTTTTTT. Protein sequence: CASSSGLASNTGELFF.